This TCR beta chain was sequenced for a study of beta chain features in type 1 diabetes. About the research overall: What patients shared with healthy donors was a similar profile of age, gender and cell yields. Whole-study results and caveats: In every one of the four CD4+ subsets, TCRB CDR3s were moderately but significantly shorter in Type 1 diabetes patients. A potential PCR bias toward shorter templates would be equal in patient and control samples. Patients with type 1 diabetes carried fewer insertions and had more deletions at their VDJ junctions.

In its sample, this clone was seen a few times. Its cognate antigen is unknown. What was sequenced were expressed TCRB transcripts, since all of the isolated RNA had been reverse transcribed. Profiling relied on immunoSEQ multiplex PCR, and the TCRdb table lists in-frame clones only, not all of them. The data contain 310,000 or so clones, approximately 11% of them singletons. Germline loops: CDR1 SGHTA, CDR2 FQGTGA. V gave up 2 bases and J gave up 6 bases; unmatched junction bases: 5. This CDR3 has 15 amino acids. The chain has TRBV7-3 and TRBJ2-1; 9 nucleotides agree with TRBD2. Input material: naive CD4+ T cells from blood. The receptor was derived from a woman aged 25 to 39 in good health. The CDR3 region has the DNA TGTGCCAGCAGCTTATTTAGCGGGAGCTCCAATGAGCAGTTCTTC. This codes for CASSLFSGSSNEQFF.